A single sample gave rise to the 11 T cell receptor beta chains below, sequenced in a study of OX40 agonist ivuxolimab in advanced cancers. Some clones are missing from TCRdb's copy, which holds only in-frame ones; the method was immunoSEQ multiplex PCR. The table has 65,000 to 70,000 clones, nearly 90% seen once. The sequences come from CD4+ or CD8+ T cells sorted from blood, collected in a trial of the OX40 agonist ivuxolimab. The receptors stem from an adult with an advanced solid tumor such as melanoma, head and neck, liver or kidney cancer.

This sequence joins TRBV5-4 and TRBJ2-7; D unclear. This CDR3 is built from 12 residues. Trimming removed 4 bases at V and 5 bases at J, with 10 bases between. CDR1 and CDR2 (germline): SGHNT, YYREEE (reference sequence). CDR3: CASSQQTNEQYF. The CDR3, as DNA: TGTGCCAGCAGCCAACAGACAAACGAGCAGTACTTC.

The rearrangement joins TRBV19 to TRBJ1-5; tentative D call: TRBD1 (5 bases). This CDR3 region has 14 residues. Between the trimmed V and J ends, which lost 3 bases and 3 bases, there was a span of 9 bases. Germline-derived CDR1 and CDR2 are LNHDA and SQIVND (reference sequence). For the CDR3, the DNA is TGTGCCAGTAGTATGAGACAGAACAATCAGCCCCAGCATTTT. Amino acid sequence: CASSMRQNNQPQHF.

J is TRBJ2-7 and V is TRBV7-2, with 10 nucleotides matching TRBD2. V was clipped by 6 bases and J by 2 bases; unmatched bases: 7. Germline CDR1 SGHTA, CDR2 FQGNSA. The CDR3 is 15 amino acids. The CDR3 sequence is CASSSRTSGTYEQYF. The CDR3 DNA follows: TGTGCCAGCAGTTCTCGGACTAGCGGTACCTACGAGCAGTACTTC.

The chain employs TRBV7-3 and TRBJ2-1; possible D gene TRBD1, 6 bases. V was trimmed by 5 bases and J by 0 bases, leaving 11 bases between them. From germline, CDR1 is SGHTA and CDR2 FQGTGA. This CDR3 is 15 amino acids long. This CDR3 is CASSQTRGSYNEQFF. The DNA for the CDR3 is TGTGCCAGCAGCCAGACCAGGGGCTCCTACAATGAGCAGTTCTTC.

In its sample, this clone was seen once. The CDR3 bases are TGTGCCAGCAGTTCGTCCTATGGCTACACCTTC. Encoded protein: CASSSSYGYTF. The chain carries TRBV28 and TRBJ1-2; D gene unclear. V shed 4 bases and J shed 4 bases, with 4 bases lying between them. The CDR3 runs 11 residues. Germline CDR1 MDHEN, CDR2 SYDVKM.

Here the CDR3 DNA reads TGCGCCAGCGCATCCTTAGCAACTGGGGAGCTGTTTTTT. It is translated as CASASLATGELFF. The chain combines TRBV5-1 with TRBJ2-2, with D unresolved. V lost 7 bases and J 8 bases, leaving 15 bases between the germline ends. Germline lookup yields CDR1 SGHRS and CDR2 YFSETQ. CDR3 size: 13 residues.

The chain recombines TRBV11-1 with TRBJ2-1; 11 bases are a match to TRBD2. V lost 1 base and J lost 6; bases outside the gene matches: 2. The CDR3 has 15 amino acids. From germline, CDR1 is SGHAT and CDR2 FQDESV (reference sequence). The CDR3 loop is CASSLVAGGPNEQFF. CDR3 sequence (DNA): TGTGCCAGCAGCTTAGTAGCGGGAGGGCCCAATGAGCAGTTCTTC.

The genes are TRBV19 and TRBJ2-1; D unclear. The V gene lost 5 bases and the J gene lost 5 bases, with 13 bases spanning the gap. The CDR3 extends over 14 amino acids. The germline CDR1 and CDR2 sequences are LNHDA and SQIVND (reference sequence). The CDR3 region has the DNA TGTGCCAGTAGTCTAGGGCTACGCAACAATGAGCAGTTCTTC. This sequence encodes CASSLGLRNNEQFF.

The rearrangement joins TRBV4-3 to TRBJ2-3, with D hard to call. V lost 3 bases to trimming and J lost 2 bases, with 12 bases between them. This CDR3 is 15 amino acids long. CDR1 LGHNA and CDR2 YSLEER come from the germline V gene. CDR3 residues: CASSHQQELTDTQYF. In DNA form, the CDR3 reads TGCGCCAGCAGCCACCAGCAGGAGCTCACAGATACGCAGTATTTT.

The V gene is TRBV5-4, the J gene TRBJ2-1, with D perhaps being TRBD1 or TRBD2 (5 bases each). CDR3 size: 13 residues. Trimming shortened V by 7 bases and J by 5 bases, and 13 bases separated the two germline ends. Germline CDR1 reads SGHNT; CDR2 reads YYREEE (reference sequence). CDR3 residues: CASGGDFHNEQFF. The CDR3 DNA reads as TGTGCCAGCGGGGGAGACTTCCACAATGAGCAGTTCTTC. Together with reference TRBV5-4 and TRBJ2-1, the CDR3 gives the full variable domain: ETGVTQSPTHLIKTRGQQVTLRCSSQSGHNTVSWYQQALGQGPQFIFQYYREEENGRGNFPPRFSGLQFPNYSSELNVNALELDDSALYLCASGGDFHNEQFFGPGTRLTVL.

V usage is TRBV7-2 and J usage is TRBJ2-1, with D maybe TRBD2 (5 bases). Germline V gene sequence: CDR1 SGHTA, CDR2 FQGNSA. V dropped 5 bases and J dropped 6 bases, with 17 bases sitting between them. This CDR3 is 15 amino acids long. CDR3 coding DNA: TGTGCCAGCAGCCCAGACCGGAGAGGGAGCAATGAGCAGTTCTTC. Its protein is CASSPDRRGSNEQFF.